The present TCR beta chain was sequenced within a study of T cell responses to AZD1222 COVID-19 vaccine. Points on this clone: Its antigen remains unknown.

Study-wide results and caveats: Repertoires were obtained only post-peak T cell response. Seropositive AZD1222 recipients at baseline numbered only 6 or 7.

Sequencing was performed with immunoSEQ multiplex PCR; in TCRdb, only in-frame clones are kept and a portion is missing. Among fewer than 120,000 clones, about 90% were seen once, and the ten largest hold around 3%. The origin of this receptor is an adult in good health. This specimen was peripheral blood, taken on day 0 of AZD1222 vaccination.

The CDR3 loop reads CASSGGGVGEKLFF. CDR3 coding DNA: TGTGCCAGTAGCGGAGGGGGAGTGGGCGAAAAACTGTTTTTT. This chain joins TRBV19 and TRBJ1-4, with D maybe TRBD1 (6 bases). This CDR3 region has 14 residues. V lost 6 bases and J 8 bases, leaving 16 bases between the germline ends. Germline CDR1 and CDR2: LNHDA and SQIVND (reference sequence).